This T cell receptor beta chain was sequenced in a study of regulatory T cells in long-lasting Graves disease. Study results and limitations: Comparison showed that persistent patients shared more public clonotypes (about 2,600) than new patients (about 970).

The CDR3 has 15 amino acids. Germline CDR1 is SGHTA and CDR2 is FQGTGA. Unmatched junction bases numbered 7, after V lost 5 bases and J lost 6 bases. Comments on this clonotype: Antigen: not known.

Building the TCR beta libraries relied on iRepertoire HTBI primers, and CDR3 regions underwent Arm-PCR. TCRdb reprocessed the multiplex PCR reads via MiXCR and lists one record per CDR3 protein. The table lists 310,000 or so distinct CDR3 sequences, around 19% of them singletons. Specified time point: persistent/refractory GD, antithyroid drugs over 5 years with positive TRAb. Extracted RNA from PBMCs served as the source of the TCR library. The sequencing used peripheral blood mononuclear cells (PBMCs), collected when the disease was refractory, from a patient treated with antithyroid drugs. The receptor was derived from a female donor with Graves disease. V usage is TRBV7-3 and J usage is TRBJ1-6; the match to TRBD1 covers 7 bases. CDR3 DNA: TGTGCCAGCAGCATGACAGGGACGGGTAATTCACCCCTCCACTTT. This encodes CASSMTGTGNSPLHF.